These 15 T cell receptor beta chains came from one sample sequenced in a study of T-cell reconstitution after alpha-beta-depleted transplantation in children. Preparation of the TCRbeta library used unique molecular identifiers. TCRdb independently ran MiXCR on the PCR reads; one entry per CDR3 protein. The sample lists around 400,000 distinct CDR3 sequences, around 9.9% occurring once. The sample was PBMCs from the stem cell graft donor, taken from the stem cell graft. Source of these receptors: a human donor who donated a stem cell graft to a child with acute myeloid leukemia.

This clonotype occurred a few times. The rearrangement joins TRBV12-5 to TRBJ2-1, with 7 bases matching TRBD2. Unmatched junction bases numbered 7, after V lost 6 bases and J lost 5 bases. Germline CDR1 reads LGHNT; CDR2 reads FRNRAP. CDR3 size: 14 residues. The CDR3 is CASGSGTNNNEQFF. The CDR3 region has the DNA TGTGCTAGTGGCTCCGGGACTAACAACAATGAGCAGTTCTTC.

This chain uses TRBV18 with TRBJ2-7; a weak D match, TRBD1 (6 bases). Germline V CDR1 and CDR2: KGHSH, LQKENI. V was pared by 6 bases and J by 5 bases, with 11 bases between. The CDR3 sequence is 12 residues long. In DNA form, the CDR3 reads TGTGCCAGCTCGGCCAGGGGCGACGAGCAGTACTTC. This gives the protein CASSARGDEQYF.

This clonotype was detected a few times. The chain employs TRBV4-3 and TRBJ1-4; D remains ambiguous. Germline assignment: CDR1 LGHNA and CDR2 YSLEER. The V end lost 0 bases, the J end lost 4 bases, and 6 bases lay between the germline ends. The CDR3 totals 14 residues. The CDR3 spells CASSQEGYNEKLFF. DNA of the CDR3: TGCGCCAGCAGCCAAGAAGGGTATAATGAAAAACTGTTTTTT.

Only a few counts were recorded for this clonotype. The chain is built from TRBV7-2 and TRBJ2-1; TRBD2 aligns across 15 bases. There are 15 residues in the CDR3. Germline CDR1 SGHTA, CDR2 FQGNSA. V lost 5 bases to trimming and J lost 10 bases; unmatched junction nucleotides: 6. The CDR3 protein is CASSQGLAGGVEQFF. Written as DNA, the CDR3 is TGTGCCAGCAGCCAAGGACTAGCGGGAGGGGTCGAGCAGTTCTTC. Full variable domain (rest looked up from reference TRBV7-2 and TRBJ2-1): GAGVSQSPSNKVTEKGKDVELRCDPISGHTALYWYRQSLGQGLEFLIYFQGNSAPDKSGLPSDRFSAERTGGSVSTLTIQRTQQEDSAVYLCASSQGLAGGVEQFFGPGTRLTVL.

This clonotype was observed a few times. The CDR3 nucleotides are TGTGCCAGCAGCCTACGGGAGGGCTCCTACGAGCAGTACTTC. Translation: CASSLREGSYEQYF. The V call is TRBV7-8, the J call TRBJ2-7; TRBD2 matches at 8 bases. This CDR3 spans 14 amino acids. The V gene end was trimmed by 5 bases and the J gene end by 0 bases; junction bases not matched to a gene: 3. From germline, CDR1 is SGHVS and CDR2 FQNEAQ.

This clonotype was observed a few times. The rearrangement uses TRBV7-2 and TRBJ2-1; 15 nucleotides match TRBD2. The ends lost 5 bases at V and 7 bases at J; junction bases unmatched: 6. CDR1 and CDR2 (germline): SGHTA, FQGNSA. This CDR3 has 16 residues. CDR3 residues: CASSKGLAGGSNEQFF. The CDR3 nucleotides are TGTGCCAGCAGCAAAGGACTAGCGGGAGGGAGTAATGAGCAGTTCTTC.

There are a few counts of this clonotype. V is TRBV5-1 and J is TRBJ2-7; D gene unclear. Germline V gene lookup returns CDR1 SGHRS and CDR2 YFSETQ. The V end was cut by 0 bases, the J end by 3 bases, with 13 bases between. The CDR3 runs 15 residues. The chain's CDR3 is CASSLGPVTYYEQYF. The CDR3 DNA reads TGCGCCAGCAGCTTGGGCCCAGTTACCTACTACGAGCAGTACTTC. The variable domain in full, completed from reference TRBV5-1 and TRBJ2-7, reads KAGVTQTPRYLIKTRGQQVTLSCSPISGHRSVSWYQQTPGQGLQFLFEYFSETQRNKGNFPGRFSGRQFSNSRSEMNVSTLELGDSALYLCASSLGPVTYYEQYFGPGTRLTVT.

Here the CDR3 DNA reads TGTGCCAGCAGTCGACGGGGTGAAGGGGGCGTTGGAAAGACCCAGTACTTC. It yields the protein CASSRRGEGGVGKTQYF. The genes are TRBV12-3 or TRBV12-4 and TRBJ2-5; 7 nucleotides align to TRBD1. V lost 5 bases to trimming and J lost 6 bases; unmatched junction nucleotides: 18. The CDR3 has 17 amino acids.

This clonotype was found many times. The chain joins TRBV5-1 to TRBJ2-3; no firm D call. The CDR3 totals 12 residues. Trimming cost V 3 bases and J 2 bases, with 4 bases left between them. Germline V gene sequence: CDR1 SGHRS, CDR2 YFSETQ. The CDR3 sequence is CASSWDTDTQYF. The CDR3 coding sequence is TGCGCCAGCAGCTGGGACACAGATACGCAGTATTTT.

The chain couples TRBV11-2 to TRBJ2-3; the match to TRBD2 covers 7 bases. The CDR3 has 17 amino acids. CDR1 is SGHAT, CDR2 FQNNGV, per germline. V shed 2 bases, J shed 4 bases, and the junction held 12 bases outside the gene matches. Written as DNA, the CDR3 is TGTGCCAGCAGCTTATTCGGTGGGAGGGCCCAGGCAGATACGCAGTATTTT. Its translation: CASSLFGGRAQADTQYF.

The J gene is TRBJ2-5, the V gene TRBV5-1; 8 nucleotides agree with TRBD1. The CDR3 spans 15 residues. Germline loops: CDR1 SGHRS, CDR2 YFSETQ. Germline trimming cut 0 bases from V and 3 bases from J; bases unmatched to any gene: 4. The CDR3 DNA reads TGCGCCAGCAGCTTGGAGTTACAGGGGGAAGAGACCCAGTACTTC. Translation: CASSLELQGEETQYF.

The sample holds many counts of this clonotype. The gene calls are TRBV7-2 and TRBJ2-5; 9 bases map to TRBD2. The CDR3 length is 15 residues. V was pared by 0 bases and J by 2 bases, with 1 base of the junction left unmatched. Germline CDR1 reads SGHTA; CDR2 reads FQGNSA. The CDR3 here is CASSLASGGQETQYF. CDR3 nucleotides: TGTGCCAGCAGCTTAGCGAGCGGGGGGCAAGAGACCCAGTACTTC.

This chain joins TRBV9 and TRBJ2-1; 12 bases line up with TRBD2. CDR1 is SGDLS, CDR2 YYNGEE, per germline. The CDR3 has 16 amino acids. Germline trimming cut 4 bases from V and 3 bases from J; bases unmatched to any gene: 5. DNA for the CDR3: TGTGCCAGCAGCTCGCGACTAGCGGGGGACTACAATGAGCAGTTCTTC. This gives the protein CASSSRLAGDYNEQFF.

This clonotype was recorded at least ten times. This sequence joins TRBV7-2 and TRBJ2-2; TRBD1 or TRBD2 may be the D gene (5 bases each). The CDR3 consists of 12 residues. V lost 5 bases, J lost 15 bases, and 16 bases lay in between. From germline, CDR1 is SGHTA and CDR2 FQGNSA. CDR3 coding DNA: TGTGCCAGCAGCGAAGGTCGGGGCTCGTTGTTTTTT. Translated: CASSEGRGSLFF.

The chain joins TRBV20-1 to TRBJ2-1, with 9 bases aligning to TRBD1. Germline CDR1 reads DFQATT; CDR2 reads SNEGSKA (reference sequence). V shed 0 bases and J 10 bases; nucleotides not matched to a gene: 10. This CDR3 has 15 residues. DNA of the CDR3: TGCAGTGCTAGAGATCTGGGACAGGGAGTTTACGAGCAGTTCTTC. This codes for CSARDLGQGVYEQFF.